This TCR beta chain was obtained from a study of response to subunit inactivated influenza vaccine. General study results and limits: It was suggested by the authors that few new T cells are recruited by each seasonal influenza vaccination.

MiXCR, run by TCRdb on the RT-PCR reads, gives a single entry per CDR3 protein. The sample records 400,000 to 650,000 distinct CDR3 sequences, approximately 7.8% being singletons. This clonotype was counted many times. The antigen remains unidentified. Germline trimming cut 4 bases from V and 2 bases from J; bases unmatched to any gene: 7. The CDR3 has 15 residues. The germline V gene encodes CDR1 LNHNV and CDR2 YYDKDF (reference sequence). The V gene is TRBV15, the J gene TRBJ2-5; TRBD1 agrees at 7 bases. This clonotype was obtained from a man aged 50 to 69 who received an inactivated influenza vaccine. Specimen: PBMCs from blood, collected roughly 24 months after vaccination. CDR3 protein: CATSTHGQVQETQYF. CDR3 nucleotides: TGTGCCACCAGCACACACGGACAGGTTCAAGAGACCCAGTACTTC. Full variable domain (remainder filled in from reference TRBV15 and TRBJ2-5): DAMVIQNPRYQVTQFGKPVTLSCSQTLNHNVMYWYQQKSSQAPKLLFHYYDKDFNNEADTPDNFQSRRPNTSFCFLDIRSPGLGDTAMYLCATSTHGQVQETQYFGPGTRLLVL.